These 14 T cell receptor beta chains were all obtained from the same sample, sequenced in a study of blood T cell repertoires in COVID-19 (dated by TCRdb to 2018 to 2021). The library was built by means of the immunoSEQ multiplex PCR assay. Held by TCRdb, this immuneACCESS table contains in-frame sequences only and omits some clones. Under half of the omission traces to an unresolved V gene where checked; the cause of the rest is unknown. The table for this sample lists 95,000 or so clones; around 80% of them were counted only once. 24% of the sample is held by the ten biggest clonotypes. Sample: peripheral blood. Every receptor here comes from a human donor in a cohort sampled during active COVID-19.

The rearrangement uses TRBV28 and TRBJ2-7; 10 positions agree with TRBD1. The J segment lost 4 bases and the V segment lost 8 bases, leaving 5 bases of the junction unmatched. The germline V gene encodes CDR1 MDHEN and CDR2 SYDVKM. This CDR3 is 13 amino acids long. CDR3 sequence: CASRRQGAYEQYF. CDR3 sequence (DNA): TGTGCCAGCCGGAGACAGGGGGCTTACGAGCAGTACTTC.

The rearrangement joins TRBV11-3 to TRBJ2-2; D unclear. CDR1 is SGHNT, CDR2 YENEEA, per germline. The CDR3 has 13 residues. Trimming removed 5 bases from V and 2 bases from J, with 6 bases in between. CDR3 nucleotides: TGTGCCAGCAGCCATACTAACACCGGGGAGCTGTTTTTT. Translating it yields CASSHTNTGELFF.

This clone was seen once. CDR3 sequence reads: CASSSTGEGSYEQYF. The CDR3 nucleotides read TGTGCCAGCAGCTCGACAGGGGAAGGGTCCTACGAGCAGTACTTC. This chain links TRBV9 with TRBJ2-7; 8 nucleotides align to TRBD1. The germline V gene encodes CDR1 SGDLS and CDR2 YYNGEE. This CDR3 comprises 15 residues. V lost 4 bases and J lost 1; bases outside the gene matches: 7.

This chain links TRBV29-1 with TRBJ1-2; 9 nucleotides align to TRBD1. The CDR3 spans 14 residues. CDR1 SQVTM and CDR2 ANQGSEA come from the germline V gene. Trimming took 7 bases from V and 6 from J; bases not matched to a gene: 12. CDR3 region: CSAARGQGEDGYTF. For the CDR3, the DNA is TGCAGCGCTGCCCGGGGACAGGGTGAGGATGGCTACACCTTC.

This clone was counted between two and nine times. V and J are TRBV19 and TRBJ1-4, with 7 bases aligning to TRBD1. The CDR3 runs to 17 residues. The germline gives CDR1 LNHDA, CDR2 SQIVND (reference sequence). The V gene end was trimmed by 4 bases and the J gene end by 0 bases; junction bases not matched to a gene: 8. DNA for the CDR3: TGTGCCAGTAGTACCATCTCCCAGGGGGCAACTAATGAAAAACTGTTTTTT. Amino acids: CASSTISQGATNEKLFF.

This chain's CDR3 is CSAVTDWGNANYGYTF. The CDR3 DNA is TGCAGCGCCGTGACAGATTGGGGTAATGCTAACTATGGCTACACCTTC. The chain links TRBV29-1 to TRBJ1-2, with D perhaps TRBD1 (5 bases). Germline V lookup: CDR1 SQVTM, CDR2 ANQGSEA. V was clipped by 7 bases and J by 0 bases, with 21 bases between them. The CDR3 is made up of 16 amino acids.

V gene TRBV11-2 combines with J gene TRBJ1-2; a weak D match, TRBD1 (6 bases). The CDR3 has 16 residues. V dropped 2 bases and J dropped 4 bases, with 17 bases sitting between them. Germline V lookup: CDR1 SGHAT, CDR2 FQNNGV. The CDR3 DNA sequence: TGTGCCAGCAGCTTAAACGACAGGAACGGCGCCTATGGCTACACCTTC. This codes for CASSLNDRNGAYGYTF.

This sequence joins TRBV14 and TRBJ2-1; D is perhaps TRBD1 (6 bases). With 1 base removed from V and 0 bases from J, the gap between germline ends came to 7 bases. Looked up from germline, CDR1 is SGHDN and CDR2 is FVKESK. This CDR3 is built from 15 residues. CDR3 in DNA: TGTGCCAGCAGCCAAGTGGGGGCCTCCTACAATGAGCAGTTCTTC. This translates into CASSQVGASYNEQFF.

This chain connects TRBV28 to TRBJ1-6; D gene uncertain. Per germline, CDR1 MDHEN and CDR2 SYDVKM. V was clipped by 10 bases and J by 13 bases, with 14 bases between them. The CDR3 length is 11 residues. The CDR3 protein is CATRHREPLHF. The CDR3 DNA is TGTGCCACCCGACACCGAGAGCCCCTCCACTTT.

CDR3 residues: CASSGDRGAIEAFF. CDR3 sequence (DNA): TGTGCCAGCAGCGGAGACAGGGGCGCTATCGAAGCTTTCTTT. The rearrangement links TRBV9 to TRBJ1-1; 8 nucleotides line up with TRBD1. V shed 3 bases and J 8 bases; nucleotides not matched to a gene: 9. The germline V gene encodes CDR1 SGDLS and CDR2 YYNGEE. This CDR3 contains 14 residues.

V usage is TRBV2 and J usage is TRBJ1-5, with 7 bases aligning to TRBD1. This CDR3 comprises 14 residues. Per germline, CDR1 SNHLY and CDR2 FYNNEI. V shed 2 bases, J shed 9 bases, and the junction held 7 bases outside the gene matches. The CDR3 region has the DNA TGTGCCAGCAGTGAAATAGAGGGGGCTGGGCCCCAGCATTTT. This encodes CASSEIEGAGPQHF. Based on the CDR3 plus reference TRBV2 and TRBJ1-5, the full variable domain is EPEVTQTPSHQVTQMGQEVILRCVPISNHLYFYWYRQILGQKVEFLVSFYNNEISEKSEIFDDQFSVERPDGSNFTLKIRSTKLEDSAMYFCASSEIEGAGPQHFGDGTRLSIL.

For this clone: One junction end disagrees with the germline gene, perhaps due to a read error. The J gene is TRBJ2-5, the V gene TRBV19, with 11 bases identical to TRBD2. Germline V gene sequence: CDR1 LNHDA, CDR2 SQIVND (reference sequence). The CDR3 is 13 amino acids. The CDR3 reads CASSIAGGETQYF. CDR3 bases: TGTGCCAGTAGCATAGCGGGGGGGGAGACCCAGTACTTC.

This clone appeared a single time. The gene calls are TRBV19 and TRBJ1-5; 10 positions agree with TRBD1. Unmatched junction bases numbered 5, after V lost 5 bases and J lost 7 bases. CDR3 length: 14 amino acids. Germline V CDR1 and CDR2: LNHDA, SQIVND (reference sequence). CDR3: CASSPGTGVQPQHF. The CDR3 bases are TGTGCCAGTAGTCCCGGGACAGGGGTACAGCCCCAGCATTTT.

The J gene is TRBJ1-3, the V gene TRBV11-2; a weak D match, TRBD1 (6 bases). V was shortened by 6 bases and J by 0 bases, with 24 bases between the two germline ends. Germline V gene sequence: CDR1 SGHAT, CDR2 FQNNGV. The CDR3 is made up of 19 amino acids. This chain's CDR3 is CASRKWGQGEGPSGNTIYF. As DNA, the CDR3 is TGTGCCAGCAGGAAATGGGGGCAGGGAGAGGGACCCTCTGGAAACACCATATATTTT.